A single sample gave rise to the 25 T cell receptor beta chains below, sequenced in a study of brain metastases from non-small cell lung cancer. Profiling relied on immunoSEQ multiplex PCR, and the TCRdb table lists in-frame clones only, not all of them. The table has about 1,600 clones, 86% seen once. The sample taken for sequencing was primary lung tumor tissue. These receptors were taken from a donor at least 40 years old with non-small cell lung cancer.

This chain connects TRBV6-1 to TRBJ2-5, with 10 nucleotides matching TRBD2. CDR1 is MNHNS, CDR2 SASEGT, per germline. V was clipped by 1 base and J by 1 base; unmatched bases: 6. This CDR3 spans 17 amino acids. This CDR3 reads CASSEELSGGAQETQYF. DNA for the CDR3: TGTGCCAGCAGTGAAGAGCTGAGCGGGGGGGCCCAAGAGACCCAGTACTTC.

This clone was picked up a small number of times. J is TRBJ1-3 and V is TRBV29-1, with D possibly TRBD1 on 6 matching bases. This CDR3 region has 13 residues. Germline values: CDR1 SQVTM, CDR2 ANQGSEA. V was shortened by 7 bases and J by 1 base, with 11 bases between the two germline ends. The CDR3 sequence: CSAATGSGNTIYF. The DNA of the CDR3 is TGCAGCGCCGCCACAGGGTCTGGAAACACCATATATTTT.

The chain is built from TRBV19 and TRBJ1-6, with D possibly matching TRBD1 (5 bases). Germline assignment: CDR1 LNHDA and CDR2 SQIVND (reference sequence). CDR3 length: 14 residues. Trimming cost V 5 bases and J 9 bases, with 14 bases left between them. The chain's CDR3 is CASSFRDFGSPLHF. The CDR3 nucleotides are TGTGCCAGTAGTTTCAGGGATTTTGGTTCACCCCTCCACTTT.

The rearrangement uses TRBV15 and TRBJ1-4, with 7 bases fitting TRBD1. The CDR3 totals 15 residues. The V gene's germline CDR1 is LNHNV and CDR2 YYDKDF (reference sequence). The V gene end was trimmed by 0 bases and the J gene end by 5 bases; junction bases not matched to a gene: 3. The CDR3 bases are TGTGCCACCAGCAGAGATAACAGGGGAAATGAAAAACTGTTTTTT. As protein: CATSRDNRGNEKLFF.

Remarks on this clone: Other DNA sequences within the sample encode an identical CDR3. The chain recombines TRBV4-1 with TRBJ2-1, with 10 bases matching TRBD2. Germline V gene sequence: CDR1 MGHRA, CDR2 YSYEKL. V lost 3 bases, J lost 4 bases, and 6 bases stayed unmatched. CDR3 length: 16 residues. CDR3 sequence (DNA): TGCGCCAGCAGCCAGGTAGCGGGGGGATTGTACAATGAGCAGTTCTTC. It translates to CASSQVAGGLYNEQFF.

The chain has TRBV19 and TRBJ1-6, with D perhaps matching TRBD1 (5 bases). The CDR3 length is 14 residues. The germline V and J ends were trimmed by 7 bases and 9 bases, with 16 bases remaining between them. Looked up from germline, CDR1 is LNHDA and CDR2 is SQIVND (reference sequence). This CDR3 reads CASNFRDFGSPLHF. As DNA, the CDR3 is TGTGCCAGTAATTTCAGGGATTTTGGTTCACCCCTCCACTTT.

The V and J genes are TRBV19 and TRBJ1-5; D is ambiguous. The CDR3 is made up of 13 amino acids. Germline V gene data show CDR1 as LNHDA and CDR2 as SQIVND (reference sequence). Trimming removed 2 bases from V and 5 bases from J, with 7 bases in between. The CDR3 coding sequence is TGTGCCAGTAGTATATTCTCAGATCAGCCCCAGCATTTT. The encoded protein is CASSIFSDQPQHF.

The gene calls are TRBV18 and TRBJ2-2; D is uncertain. CDR3 length equals 16 residues. Germline lookup yields CDR1 KGHSH and CDR2 LQKENI. V was trimmed by 1 base and J by 2 bases, leaving 11 bases between them. CDR3 coding DNA: TGTGCCAGCTCACCACAACCACCCACAAACACCGGGGAGCTGTTTTTT. Its protein is CASSPQPPTNTGELFF.

The rearrangement links TRBV27 to TRBJ2-1; no clear D gene. Between the trimmed V and J ends, which lost 10 bases and 3 bases, there was a span of 7 bases. Germline CDR1 and CDR2: MNHEY and SMNVEV (reference sequence). The CDR3 sequence is 11 residues long. This CDR3 is CANTLYNEQFF. The CDR3 DNA is TGTGCCAACACCCTCTACAATGAGCAGTTCTTC.

The chain employs TRBV2 and TRBJ2-6, with D unresolved. The length of the CDR3 is 15 residues. Trimming cost V 6 bases and J 0 bases, with 9 bases left between them. CDR1 and CDR2 (germline): SNHLY, FYNNEI. The CDR3 bases are TGTGCCAGCAGATCGGACGGCTCTGGGGCCAACGTCCTGACTTTC. Protein product: CASRSDGSGANVLTF.

The chain links TRBV6-2 or TRBV6-3 to TRBJ1-2; D remains ambiguous. Germline CDR1 and CDR2: MNHEY and SVGEGT. CDR3 length: 11 residues. Trimming removed 0 bases from V and 5 bases from J, with 1 base in between. CDR3 sequence: CASSYSYGYTF. Written as DNA, the CDR3 is TGTGCCAGCAGTTACTCTTATGGCTACACCTTC.

In the case of this clone: This sample includes further DNA sequences coding for the same CDR3. The genes are TRBV5-6 and TRBJ1-6; D may be TRBD1 (5 bases). With 5 bases removed from V and 10 bases from J, the gap between germline ends came to 16 bases. The length of the CDR3 is 14 residues. Looked up from germline, CDR1 is SGHDT and CDR2 is YYEEEE. CDR3 sequence: CASSSGTSRSPLHF. For the CDR3, the DNA is TGTGCCAGCAGTTCCGGGACGTCTCGGTCACCCCTCCACTTT.

The chain joins TRBV4-2 to TRBJ2-7; TRBD1 matches at 7 bases. This CDR3 spans 14 amino acids. Germline V gives CDR1 LGHNA, CDR2 YNFKEQ. Losses at the gene ends were 4 bases for V and 1 base for J; bases not matched to a gene: 4. CDR3 bases: TGTGCCAGCAGCCTCCGGGACAGTTCCTACGAGCAGTACTTC. Amino acid sequence: CASSLRDSSYEQYF.

With respect to this clone: A junction boundary mismatches the germline segment, possibly from a read error. The chain links TRBV9 to TRBJ2-5; a possible D gene is TRBD2 (6 bases). CDR1 and CDR2 from the germline V gene are SGDLS and YYNGEE. The CDR3 loop spans 15 amino acids. In DNA, the CDR3 is TGTGCCAGCAGCCTGAGGGGAGCGGGCCAAAAGACCCAGTACTTC. Its protein is CASSLRGAGQKTQYF.

The V and J genes are TRBV6-4 and TRBJ2-2; D is ambiguous. CDR1 is MRHNA and CDR2 is SNTAGT in the germline V gene. Between the trimmed V and J ends, which lost 6 bases and 2 bases, there was a span of 10 bases. The CDR3 is 14 residues long. The DNA of the CDR3 is TGTGCCAGCAGAGAGTCGCCCAACACCGGGGAGCTGTTTTTT. It encodes CASRESPNTGELFF.

The J gene is TRBJ2-5, the V gene TRBV6-5; perhaps TRBD1 as D (6 bases). Per the germline V gene, CDR1 is MNHEY and CDR2 is SVGAGI. The CDR3 is made up of 15 amino acids. The V end was cut by 2 bases, the J end by 5 bases, with 15 bases between. The CDR3 DNA reads TGTGCCAGCAGTTACACACCACAGGGCTGGGAGACCCAGTACTTC. Its protein is CASSYTPQGWETQYF.

This clone turned up a few times. The chain uses TRBV7-3 and TRBJ2-1; D remains ambiguous. Trimming shortened V by 2 bases and J by 4 bases, and 6 bases separated the two germline ends. This CDR3 contains 13 residues. Looked up from germline, CDR1 is SGHTA and CDR2 is FQGTGA. Here the CDR3 DNA reads TGTGCCAGCAGCTTACTCCAGTACAATGAGCAGTTCTTC. Translation gives CASSLLQYNEQFF.

The chain recombines TRBV4-1 with TRBJ2-1; maybe TRBD2 (7 bases). There are 16 residues in the CDR3. Germline loops: CDR1 MGHRA, CDR2 YSYEKL. Trimming left V 4 bases short and J 5 bases short, with 18 bases between. The CDR3 reads CASSRARGAKDNEQFF. DNA of the CDR3: TGCGCCAGCAGCCGTGCTCGGGGGGCTAAAGACAATGAGCAGTTCTTC.

V and J are TRBV27 and TRBJ1-1; D is perhaps TRBD1 (5 bases). V lost 3 bases and J lost 2, with 10 bases in between. Looked up from germline, CDR1 is MNHEY and CDR2 is SMNVEV (reference sequence). The CDR3 is made up of 14 amino acids. The DNA of the CDR3 is TGTGCCAGCAGTTTTTTGAGGGACAACACTGAAGCTTTCTTT. Protein: CASSFLRDNTEAFF.

V is TRBV6-2 or TRBV6-3 and J is TRBJ2-3, with 10 nucleotides matching TRBD2. The CDR3 sequence is 18 residues long. Trimming removed 2 bases from V and 1 base from J; junction bases left unmatched: 9. Germline V CDR1 and CDR2: MNHEY, SVGEGT. In DNA form, the CDR3 reads TGTGCCAGCAGTTACGCCCCCTACCTAGCGGGGGGCACAGATACGCAGTATTTT. Amino acids: CASSYAPYLAGGTDTQYF.

V usage is TRBV4-3 and J usage is TRBJ2-7; a possible D gene is TRBD1 (6 bases). Trimming removed 1 base at V and 4 bases at J, with 11 bases between. Germline V CDR1 and CDR2: LGHNA, YSLEER. This CDR3 has 14 residues. The CDR3: CASSQVPGVYEQYF. In DNA form, the CDR3 reads TGCGCCAGCAGCCAAGTTCCAGGGGTGTACGAGCAGTACTTC.

V gene TRBV9 combines with J gene TRBJ1-4; TRBD1 aligns across 10 bases. CDR1 and CDR2 from the germline V gene are SGDLS and YYNGEE. The CDR3 totals 16 residues. Losses at the gene ends were 0 bases for V and 3 bases for J; bases not matched to a gene: 2. This chain's CDR3 is CASSVGGTGANEKLFF. CDR3 bases: TGTGCCAGCAGCGTAGGAGGGACAGGGGCTAATGAAAAACTGTTTTTT.

This clone was seen just once. V and J are TRBV3-1 (or the pseudogene TRBV3-2) and TRBJ1-1, with D uncertain. CDR1 is LGHDT and CDR2 is YNNKEL in the germline V gene (reference sequence). The CDR3 totals 13 residues. Between the trimmed V and J ends, which lost 1 base and 3 bases, there was a span of 6 bases. CDR3 DNA: TGTGCCAGCAGCCAAGCAGGATACACTGAAGCTTTCTTT. This translates into CASSQAGYTEAFF.

This rearrangement joins TRBV3-1 (or the pseudogene TRBV3-2) to TRBJ2-1; 10 bases map to TRBD1. This CDR3 contains 16 residues. Per the germline V gene, CDR1 is LGHDT and CDR2 is YNNKEL (reference sequence). V lost 2 bases and J lost 5; bases outside the gene matches: 6. The CDR3 is CASSQRRDRGDNEQFF. The CDR3 nucleotides are TGTGCCAGCAGCCAAAGACGGGACAGGGGCGACAATGAGCAGTTCTTC.

V usage is TRBV5-4 and J usage is TRBJ1-2, with 10 bases identical to TRBD1. The CDR3 runs 15 residues. The V gene's germline CDR1 is SGHNT and CDR2 YYREEE (reference sequence). Trimming at V came to 3 bases and at J to 5 bases, leaving 7 bases not matched to a gene. The CDR3: CASSSRGQGRYGYTF. The CDR3 region has the DNA TGTGCCAGCAGCTCCAGGGGACAGGGGAGATATGGCTACACCTTC.